Listed here is a single T cell receptor beta chain. Its antigen remains unidentified. This sample also contains other DNA sequences that code for the same CDR3. The sample is drawn from a study of shared clonotypes between healthy human individuals. Here immunoSEQ multiplex PCR was the method, and the copy in TCRdb shows in-frame clones only, minus some. The sample has millions of clones; 85% to 95% are singletons. Findings and caveats of the study: In four donors, around 4.8% of naive CD4 clonotypes appeared in common. Generally, naive subsets came out with larger estimated richness than memory subsets.

V dropped 6 bases and J dropped 1; count of bases not matched to a gene: 5. This CDR3 is built from 15 residues. Germline CDR1 and CDR2: ENHRY and SYGVKD. The study enrolled healthy HIV-negative adults without recent acute infections or vaccinations as donors. The split of CD4+ cells yielded CD45RA+ naive and CD45RA-negative memory subsets. The chain employs TRBV10-3 and TRBJ1-5; TRBD1 aligns across 8 bases. The TCR originated in a man in his late teens or twenties in good health. Material for sequencing was naive CD4+ T cells sorted from blood. Subset in this sample: CD45RA+ positively selected. The DNA for the CDR3 is TGTGCCATCAGGAAGGACAGGGACAGCAATCAGCCCCAGCATTTT. This codes for CAIRKDRDSNQPQHF.